Below are 9 T cell receptor beta chains sequenced from a single sample in a study of shared clonotypes between healthy human individuals. Naive CD8 cells were CD45RO-negative, positively selected for CCR7, excluding terminally differentiated effector memory CD45RA+ cells. Only in-frame clones appear in the TCRdb table, and some are missing; sequencing was by immunoSEQ multiplex PCR. This sample yields about 2 million clones, of which about 95% are seen a single time; about 1.1% belongs to the top ten. Sequenced sample: naive CD8+ T cells sorted from blood. These receptors all come from a man younger than 30 in good health.

This clone was recorded only once. CDR3: CASSLGAVGGQFF. DNA for the CDR3: TGTGCCAGCAGTTTAGGGGCGGTGGGCGGGCAGTTCTTC. The gene calls are TRBV27 and TRBJ2-1, with TRBD1 as a possible D gene (5 bases). Per the germline V gene, CDR1 is MNHEY and CDR2 is SMNVEV (reference sequence). The CDR3 covers 13 residues. Trimming removed 2 bases from V and 12 bases from J, with 14 bases in between.

The CDR3 DNA reads TGTGCCAGCAGCGTAGATGCTCGGGACAAAAAAGTCGACGAGCAGTACTTC. It yields the protein CASSVDARDKKVDEQYF. The chain joins TRBV9 to TRBJ2-7; weak D call: TRBD1 (6 bases). The CDR3 is made up of 17 amino acids. V gave up 0 bases and J gave up 5 bases, with 21 bases separating them. CDR1 and CDR2 (germline): SGDLS, YYNGEE.

The chain uses TRBV7-3 and TRBJ2-5, with 7 bases aligning to TRBD1. V gave up 0 bases and J gave up 2 bases; unmatched junction bases: 3. The CDR3 sequence is 15 residues long. CDR1 is SGHTA and CDR2 is FQGTGA in the germline V gene. The CDR3 DNA is TGTGCCAGCAGCTTAACAGGGGGCAAGCAAGAGACCCAGTACTTC. Its protein is CASSLTGGKQETQYF.

As concerns this clone: This sample also contains other DNA sequences that code for the same CDR3. The chain has TRBV4-1 and TRBJ2-7; 12 positions agree with TRBD2. The CDR3 has 15 amino acids. Trimming took 4 bases from V and 4 from J; bases not matched to a gene: 5. The germline gives CDR1 MGHRA, CDR2 YSYEKL. The DNA of the CDR3 is TGCGCCAGCAGCCCCCGAACTAGCGGGGGGTACGAGCAGTACTTC. It is translated as CASSPRTSGGYEQYF.

This clone has only one observation. This specimen includes other DNA sequences encoding the same CDR3. The chain links TRBV27 to TRBJ2-7, with unresolved D. CDR3 length: 13 amino acids. Germline V gene data show CDR1 as MNHEY and CDR2 as SMNVEV (reference sequence). V shed 4 bases and J shed 2 bases, with 9 bases lying between them. The CDR3 reads CASSYRGPYEQYF. In DNA, the CDR3 is TGTGCCAGCAGTTACCGAGGCCCCTACGAGCAGTACTTC.

This clone was picked up one time. Here the CDR3 DNA reads TGTGCCAGCACCGAGACAGGGGACTTCTACGAGCAGTACTTC. This sequence encodes CASTETGDFYEQYF. The chain is built from TRBV7-9 and TRBJ2-7, with TRBD1 identical over 8 bases. With V trimmed by 7 bases and J by 3 bases, 8 bases remained unmatched. The CDR3 consists of 14 residues. Germline V CDR1 and CDR2: SEHNR, FQNEAQ (reference sequence).

The genes are TRBV5-1 and TRBJ1-5; D remains ambiguous. The V end lost 0 bases, the J end lost 0 bases, and 10 bases lay between the germline ends. The CDR3 sequence is 16 residues long. The germline CDR1 and CDR2 sequences are SGHRS and YFSETQ. Here the CDR3 reads CASSLGGPSSNQPQHF. In DNA, the CDR3 is TGCGCCAGCAGCTTGGGCGGACCATCTAGCAATCAGCCCCAGCATTTT.

The rearrangement uses TRBV7-9 and TRBJ2-3, with 14 positions matching TRBD2. This CDR3 is 16 amino acids long. V was clipped by 5 bases and J by 3 bases; unmatched bases: 4. Germline-derived CDR1 and CDR2 are SEHNR and FQNEAQ (reference sequence). CDR3 nucleotides: TGTGCCAGCAGCCGGACTAGCGGGGGGCCTACAGATACGCAGTATTTT. This translates into CASSRTSGGPTDTQYF.

The gene calls are TRBV27 and TRBJ2-2; maybe TRBD2 (6 bases). V was pared by 6 bases and J by 0 bases, with 17 bases between. Per germline, CDR1 MNHEY and CDR2 SMNVEV (reference sequence). This CDR3 spans 17 amino acids. The CDR3: CASSRPDPGANTGELFF. In DNA form, the CDR3 reads TGTGCCAGCAGCCGTCCTGACCCGGGGGCGAACACCGGGGAGCTGTTTTTT.